What follows are 25 T cell receptor beta chains derived from one specimen sequenced in a study of cytomegalovirus exposure and HLA in healthy donors. A multiplex PCR was run with 60 Vbeta primers and 13 Jbeta primers. Sequencing was performed with immunoSEQ multiplex PCR; in TCRdb, only in-frame clones are kept and a portion is missing. This table has over 150,000 clones, around 85% appearing once. Material: PBMCs. These receptors were taken from a man aged 35 to 55 in good health and CMV-seronegative.

With respect to this clone: One junction end disagrees with the germline gene, perhaps due to a read error. The sample holds other DNA sequences that translate to the same CDR3. The chain recombines TRBV7-6 with TRBJ1-1, with 7 nucleotides matching TRBD1. The germline CDR1 and CDR2 sequences are SGHVS and FNYEAQ. The CDR3 has 16 residues. CDR3 DNA sequence: TGTGCCAGCAGCCCGTACCCCGGGACAGAGAACACCGAAGCTTTCTTT. It specifies CASSPYPGTENTEAFF.

This chain uses TRBV18 with TRBJ2-6; TRBD1 matches at 8 bases. Per germline, CDR1 KGHSH and CDR2 LQKENI. The CDR3 spans 20 residues. The ends lost 3 bases at V and 0 bases at J; junction bases unmatched: 13. The CDR3, as DNA: TGTGCCAGCTCACCCCTTGGTACCGGGACAGGAGTCTCTGGGGCCAACGTCCTGACTTTC. This translates into CASSPLGTGTGVSGANVLTF. Full variable domain (rest looked up from reference TRBV18 and TRBJ2-6): NAGVMQNPRHLVRRRGQEARLRCSPMKGHSHVYWYRQLPEEGLKFMVYLQKENIIDESGMPKERFSAEFPKEGPSILRIQQVVRGDSAAYFCASSPLGTGTGVSGANVLTFGAGSRLTVL.

This chain connects TRBV6-5 to TRBJ2-3; no clear D. CDR1 is MNHEY, CDR2 SVGAGI, per germline. The CDR3 is 12 amino acids. V was clipped by 2 bases and J by 7 bases, with 7 bases between them. CDR3 DNA: TGTGCCAGCAGTTACATGGGCTATACGCAGTATTTT. This sequence encodes CASSYMGYTQYF.

This clone was counted between two and nine times. The chain recombines TRBV19 with TRBJ2-7; D is possibly TRBD1 (6 bases). Germline assignment: CDR1 LNHDA and CDR2 SQIVND (reference sequence). Trimming removed 7 bases from V and 0 bases from J, with 13 bases in between. The CDR3 consists of 14 residues. CDR3 region: CASTPGAFSYEQYF. CDR3 bases: TGTGCCAGTACCCCAGGGGCCTTCTCCTACGAGCAGTACTTC.

The V call is TRBV5-4, the J call TRBJ2-7, with 11 bases fitting TRBD2. Germline CDR1 is SGHNT and CDR2 is YYREEE (reference sequence). The length of the CDR3 is 15 residues. J gave up 1 base and V 5 bases, and 5 bases lay outside the gene matches. CDR3: CASSSGGAQSYEQYF. CDR3 nucleotide sequence: TGTGCCAGCAGTAGCGGGGGGGCCCAGTCCTACGAGCAGTACTTC.

V and J are TRBV5-1 and TRBJ2-3; 7 positions agree with TRBD2. The CDR3 runs to 14 residues. The V and J ends lost 7 bases and 2 bases, in that order; junction bases with no gene match: 7. CDR1 is SGHRS and CDR2 is YFSETQ in the germline V gene. CDR3: CASGRLANTDTQYF. The CDR3 DNA reads TGCGCCAGCGGGCGACTAGCTAACACAGATACGCAGTATTTT.

V usage is TRBV6-1 and J usage is TRBJ1-1, with D uncertain. Germline V gene sequence: CDR1 MNHNS, CDR2 SASEGT. The CDR3 covers 13 residues. V was trimmed by 5 bases and J by 1 base, leaving 8 bases between them. CDR3 loop: CASSQTKNTEAFF. CDR3 DNA sequence: TGTGCCAGCAGTCAAACAAAGAACACTGAAGCTTTCTTT.

V gene TRBV7-2 combines with J gene TRBJ1-2, with TRBD1 matching 7 bases. CDR1 SGHTA and CDR2 FQGNSA come from the germline V gene. This CDR3 spans 17 amino acids. V dropped 2 bases and J dropped 4; count of bases not matched to a gene: 13. CDR3 region: CASSLYSLAGGAYGYTF. CDR3 nucleotide sequence: TGTGCCAGCAGCTTATACTCGTTGGCAGGGGGTGCCTATGGCTACACCTTC. The variable domain in full, with the rest retrieved from reference TRBV7-2 and TRBJ1-2, is GAGVSQSPSNKVTEKGKDVELRCDPISGHTALYWYRQSLGQGLEFLIYFQGNSAPDKSGLPSDRFSAERTGGSVSTLTIQRTQQEDSAVYLCASSLYSLAGGAYGYTFGSGTRLTVV.

V and J are TRBV29-1 and TRBJ1-1, with no clear D. The CDR3 is 13 amino acids. Looked up from germline, CDR1 is SQVTM and CDR2 is ANQGSEA. V was clipped by 4 bases and J by 1 base, with 10 bases between them. The CDR3 loop is CSVVAGGNTEAFF. The CDR3 DNA sequence: TGCAGCGTTGTCGCAGGTGGGAACACTGAAGCTTTCTTT.

The gene calls are TRBV5-1 and TRBJ2-7; 9 nucleotides line up with TRBD1. The germline CDR1 and CDR2 sequences are SGHRS and YFSETQ. This CDR3 contains 16 residues. V dropped 5 bases and J dropped 3; count of bases not matched to a gene: 12. Written as DNA, the CDR3 is TGCGCCAGCAGTTCTACCGCCGGGACAGGGTACTACGAGCAGTACTTC. Protein: CASSSTAGTGYYEQYF.

The chain recombines TRBV14 with TRBJ2-5, with 8 bases fitting TRBD2. V dropped 1 base and J dropped 5; count of bases not matched to a gene: 15. The CDR3 is 18 residues long. Germline V CDR1 and CDR2: SGHDN, FVKESK. The CDR3 nucleotides are TGTGCCAGCAGCCAAGTCACCCCGAGCGGGGGCCCCCGGGAGACCCAGTACTTC. Translating gives CASSQVTPSGGPRETQYF.

The chain combines TRBV6-6 with TRBJ1-1; no clear D gene. The ends were cut back, 2 bases at V and 0 bases at J, with 7 bases in the middle. The CDR3 contains 14 residues. Germline loops: CDR1 MNHNY, CDR2 SVGAGI (reference sequence). The CDR3 here is CASSYDSLNTEAFF. The CDR3 nucleotides read TGTGCCAGCAGTTACGATAGTTTGAACACTGAAGCTTTCTTT.

J is TRBJ2-3 and V is TRBV4-2; TRBD2 is a possible D gene (6 bases). Germline assignment: CDR1 LGHNA and CDR2 YNFKEQ. Trimming removed 4 bases at V and 2 bases at J, with 10 bases between. The CDR3 runs 14 residues. CDR3 coding DNA: TGTGCCAGCAGCCGGAGGGAGGACACAGATACGCAGTATTTT. Its translation: CASSRREDTDTQYF.

The rearrangement uses TRBV5-4 and TRBJ1-2, with D possibly TRBD1 on 5 matching bases. The CDR3 is made up of 14 amino acids. The germline V gene has CDR1 SGHNT and CDR2 YYREEE (reference sequence). V was pared by 2 bases and J by 0 bases, with 8 bases between. The CDR3 bases are TGTGCCAGCAGCTTTGGGGGGACTAACTATGGCTACACCTTC. Translating gives CASSFGGTNYGYTF.

This chain joins TRBV28 and TRBJ1-1; TRBD1 matches at 10 bases. After removal of 2 bases from V and 5 bases from J, the junction contained 5 bases not matched to a gene. This CDR3 contains 15 residues. From germline, CDR1 is MDHEN and CDR2 SYDVKM. The CDR3 DNA follows: TGTGCCAGCAGTTTACCCGGGACAGGGGTTACTGAAGCTTTCTTT. It encodes CASSLPGTGVTEAFF.

The chain links TRBV5-4 to TRBJ1-1, with D possibly TRBD1 on 5 matching bases. The CDR3 length is 14 residues. Germline loops: CDR1 SGHNT, CDR2 YYREEE (reference sequence). Trimming shortened V by 3 bases and J by 11 bases, and 20 bases separated the two germline ends. The chain's CDR3 is CASSSTLQEGKAFF. The DNA of the CDR3 is TGTGCCAGCAGCTCGACGCTCCAGGAGGGGAAGGCTTTCTTT.

This chain joins TRBV7-3 and TRBJ2-6, with 8 bases fitting TRBD1. The CDR3 length is 20 residues. Trimming removed 2 bases from V and 0 bases from J; junction bases left unmatched: 12. Per germline, CDR1 SGHTA and CDR2 FQGTGA. CDR3 nucleotides: TGTGCCAGCAGCTTAGGTTCCGGAGGACAGGGAATCTCTGGGGCCAACGTCCTGACTTTC. Encoded protein: CASSLGSGGQGISGANVLTF.

The chain combines TRBV6-5 with TRBJ2-5; D might be TRBD2 (6 bases). This CDR3 is built from 16 residues. V was pared by 4 bases and J by 4 bases, with 19 bases between. Germline V lookup: CDR1 MNHEY, CDR2 SVGAGI. CDR3 in DNA: TGTGCCAGCAGTTCCGCACCTCTAGCGTTCGGAGAGACCCAGTACTTC. Protein product: CASSSAPLAFGETQYF.

The chain uses TRBV5-4 and TRBJ1-5; tentative D call: TRBD1 (5 bases). The ends were cut back, 1 base at V and 10 bases at J, with 9 bases in the middle. This CDR3 is 12 amino acids long. Germline V gives CDR1 SGHNT, CDR2 YYREEE (reference sequence). The CDR3: CASSLPGQPQHF. The CDR3 DNA follows: TGTGCCAGCAGCTTGCCAGGGCAACCCCAGCATTTT.

The chain is built from TRBV19 and TRBJ2-2; TRBD2 matches at 11 bases. CDR1 and CDR2 (germline): LNHDA, SQIVND (reference sequence). CDR3 length: 18 residues. V shed 6 bases, J shed 0 bases, and the junction held 9 bases outside the gene matches. The CDR3 nucleotides are TGTGCCAGTAGCCGCGCTAGCGGGGGGCGAGCGAACACCGGGGAGCTGTTTTTT. Protein sequence: CASSRASGGRANTGELFF.

This sequence joins TRBV11-2 and TRBJ2-3; 7 bases align to TRBD1. Per the germline V gene, CDR1 is SGHAT and CDR2 is FQNNGV. The CDR3 length is 17 residues. The junction had 9 bases not matched to a gene; V was cut back by 1 base and J by 2 bases. The CDR3 here is CASSLGVRGLDTDTQYF. In DNA form, the CDR3 reads TGTGCCAGCAGCTTAGGGGTTAGGGGGCTCGACACAGATACGCAGTATTTT.

V and J are TRBV30 and TRBJ2-1, with D unclear. The CDR3 length is 13 residues. CDR1 is GTSNPN, CDR2 SVGIG, per germline (reference sequence). Trimming cost V 5 bases and J 0 bases, with 8 bases left between them. The CDR3 nucleotides are TGTGCCTGGGCGGAGAGCTCCTACAATGAGCAGTTCTTC. This sequence encodes CAWAESSYNEQFF.

This rearrangement joins TRBV19 to TRBJ1-5; tentative D call: TRBD1 (6 bases). The ends were cut back, 4 bases at V and 6 bases at J, with 22 bases in the middle. There are 17 residues in the CDR3. CDR1 and CDR2 (germline): LNHDA, SQIVND (reference sequence). The CDR3 region has the DNA TGTGCCAGTAGTACCCCGGACAGTTGGGGAAAGGGTCAGCCCCAGCATTTT. Translated, it gives CASSTPDSWGKGQPQHF.

This rearrangement joins TRBV7-9 to TRBJ1-6, with 9 bases that match TRBD1. V gave up 1 base and J gave up 8 bases; unmatched junction bases: 3. CDR3 length: 15 amino acids. CDR1 SEHNR and CDR2 FQNEAQ come from the germline V gene (reference sequence). The CDR3 nucleotides read TGTGCCAGCAGCTTAGGAAGGACAGGGGATTCACCCCTCCACTTT. Translating it yields CASSLGRTGDSPLHF. Drawing the rest from reference TRBV7-9 and TRBJ1-6, the complete variable domain is DTGVSQNPRHKITKRGQNVTFRCDPISEHNRLYWYRQTLGQGPEFLTYFQNEAQLEKSRLLSDRFSAERPKGSFSTLEIQRTEQGDSAMYLCASSLGRTGDSPLHFGNGTRLTVT.

This clone was found a few times. The J gene is TRBJ2-2, the V gene TRBV28; D gene ambiguous. The germline CDR1 and CDR2 sequences are MDHEN and SYDVKM. The V gene lost 10 bases and the J gene lost 3 bases, with 12 bases spanning the gap. The CDR3 contains 13 residues. CDR3 residues: CAKQSRYTGELFF. The CDR3 DNA is TGTGCCAAGCAATCGAGGTACACCGGGGAGCTGTTTTTT.